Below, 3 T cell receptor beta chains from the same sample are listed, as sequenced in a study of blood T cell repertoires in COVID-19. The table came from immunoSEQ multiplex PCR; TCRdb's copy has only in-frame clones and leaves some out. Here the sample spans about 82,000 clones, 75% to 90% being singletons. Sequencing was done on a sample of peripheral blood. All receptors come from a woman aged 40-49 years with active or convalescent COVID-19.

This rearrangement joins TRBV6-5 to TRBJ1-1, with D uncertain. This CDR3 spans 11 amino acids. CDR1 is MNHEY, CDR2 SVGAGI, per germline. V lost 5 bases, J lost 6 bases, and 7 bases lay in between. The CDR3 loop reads CASSRGPEAFF. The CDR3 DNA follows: TGTGCCAGCAGTAGAGGCCCTGAAGCTTTCTTT.

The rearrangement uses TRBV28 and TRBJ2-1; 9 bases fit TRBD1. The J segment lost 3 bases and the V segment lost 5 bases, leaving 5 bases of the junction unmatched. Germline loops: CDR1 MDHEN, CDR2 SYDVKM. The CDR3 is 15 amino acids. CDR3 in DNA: TGTGCCAGCAGTAGAGGGGACAGGGACTACAATGAGCAGTTCTTC. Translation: CASSRGDRDYNEQFF.

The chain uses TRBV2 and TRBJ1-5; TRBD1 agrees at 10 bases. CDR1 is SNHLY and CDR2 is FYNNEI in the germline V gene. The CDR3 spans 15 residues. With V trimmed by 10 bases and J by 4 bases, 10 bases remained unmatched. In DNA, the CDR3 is TGTGCCACTGCGTTGACAGGGGGCTCAAATCAGCCCCAGCATTTT. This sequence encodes CATALTGGSNQPQHF.